The subject of this entry is one T cell receptor (beta chain). Its antigen is still unknown. The sample originates from a study of PD-1 blockade in classical Hodgkin lymphoma. Study in general: The patients were dosed with nivolumab 3 mg/kg, infused intravenously every 2 weeks. General observations from the study: Sources of repertoire differences remain undefined, possibly disease activity or prior therapy. CD4+ TCR diversity, unlike CD8+, climbed significantly by C4D1. Exclusion removed patients who began nivolumab under 1 year after ASCT.

Only in-frame clones appear in the TCRdb table, and some are missing; sequencing was by immunoSEQ multiplex PCR. The sample lists some 52,000 clones; about nine tenths were seen once. Time point: cycle 4 day 1 (C4D1), after five to seven weeks of nivolumab. Every patient relapsed after autologous stem cell transplantation, and brentuximab vedotin exposure varied. V lost 0 bases and J lost 2, with 18 bases in between. Germline assignment: CDR1 SGHRS and CDR2 YFSETQ. The CDR3 loop spans 17 amino acids. This receptor was identified in a human donor with classical Hodgkin lymphoma. The V gene is TRBV5-1, the J gene TRBJ2-7, with D possibly being TRBD2 (5 bases). The sample in question was peripheral blood mononuclear cells (PBMCs), obtained before the fourth cycle of nivolumab. CDR3 region: CASSLGPTRAVTYEQYF. The CDR3 DNA is TGCGCCAGCAGCTTGGGCCCCACTAGAGCCGTAACCTACGAGCAGTACTTC.